Reported below is one TCR beta chain. Antigen unknown. Germline loops: CDR1 SGHDN, CDR2 FVKESK. The germline V and J ends were trimmed by 1 base and 4 bases, with 13 bases remaining between them. CDR3 length: 16 amino acids. This specimen comes from a study of shared clonotypes between healthy human individuals. Background on the study: Each donor contributed plates that comprised three CD4 naive, three CD4 memory, two CD8 naive and one CD8 memory. Whole-study findings and limits: The study generally estimated greater richness for naive than memory subsets.

This table comes from immunoSEQ multiplex PCR, and its TCRdb copy is limited to in-frame clones, with some not included. The sample holds over 2,000,000 clones, about 94% seen once. CD45RO-negative cells were positively selected for CCR7, leaving out terminally differentiated effector memory CD45RA+ cells. Sequences were obtained from naive CD8+ T cells from PBMCs. V and J are TRBV14 and TRBJ1-4; D call uncertain. This receptor was taken from a young man in good health. Some clones in this sample may be carry-over from other donors' samples. The CDR3 nucleotides read TGTGCCAGCAGCCAAGGGTCGGCAGCTAATAATGAAAAACTGTTTTTT. Its protein product is CASSQGSAANNEKLFF. Variable domain in full (rest from reference TRBV14 and TRBJ1-4): EAGVTQFPSHSVIEKGQTVTLRCDPISGHDNLYWYRRVMGKEIKFLLHFVKESKQDESGMPNNRFLAERTGGTYSTLKVQPAELEDSGVYFCASSQGSAANNEKLFFGSGTQLSVL.